This passage covers 7 T cell receptor beta chains from one sample sequenced in a study of T cell responses to AZD1222 COVID-19 vaccine (dated by TCRdb to the early 2020s). Explained via the paper, the time point label denotes: baseline before first vaccination. The protocol used for the library was the immunoSEQ multiplex PCR assay. This immuneACCESS table, as held by TCRdb, lists in-frame sequences with V and J called but not all clones. Of the missing ones, under half trace to an unresolved V gene in checked studies; the others have no known cause. Counted in this sample were 95,000 to 150,000 clones; 80% to 90% of them appeared once. The top ten clones comprise about 1.2% of the sample. The sequences come from peripheral blood, collected on day 0 of AZD1222 vaccination. These receptors were collected from an adult in good health.

CDR3 loop: CAIRTAGTGASHSGNTIYF. The CDR3 nucleotides are TGTGCCATCAGGACAGCCGGGACAGGCGCCTCACACTCTGGAAACACCATATATTTT. The rearrangement links TRBV10-3 to TRBJ1-3, with 8 bases fitting TRBD1. The CDR3 has 19 amino acids. V lost 6 bases and J lost 0; bases outside the gene matches: 16. In germline, CDR1 is ENHRY, CDR2 SYGVKD.

The chain couples TRBV6-5 to TRBJ1-2; 7 bases are shared with TRBD1. Germline values: CDR1 MNHEY, CDR2 SVGAGI. The CDR3 runs to 14 residues. V shed 8 bases and J 3 bases; nucleotides not matched to a gene: 9. The CDR3, as DNA: TGTGCCAGCGAGGGACAGATGAACGACTATGGCTACACCTTC. Its protein product is CASEGQMNDYGYTF.

This rearrangement joins TRBV5-4 to TRBJ2-4, with D maybe TRBD2 (5 bases). In germline, CDR1 is SGHNT, CDR2 YYREEE (reference sequence). The ends were cut back, 1 base at V and 7 bases at J, with 9 bases in the middle. The CDR3 covers 13 residues. The CDR3 nucleotides read TGTGCCAGCAGCTTGCCGGGGTGGAACATTCAGTACTTC. This codes for CASSLPGWNIQYF. The whole variable domain, filled in from reference TRBV5-4 and TRBJ2-4, reads ETGVTQSPTHLIKTRGQQVTLRCSSQSGHNTVSWYQQALGQGPQFIFQYYREEENGRGNFPPRFSGLQFPNYSSELNVNALELDDSALYLCASSLPGWNIQYFGAGTRLSVL.

This chain joins TRBV7-9 and TRBJ2-1; possibly TRBD2 for D (6 bases). V gave up 6 bases and J gave up 10 bases, with 13 bases separating them. Germline CDR1 and CDR2: SEHNR and FQNEAQ (reference sequence). This CDR3 spans 12 amino acids. The CDR3: CASRPTSHEQFF. The CDR3 DNA reads TGTGCCAGCAGACCTACTAGCCACGAGCAGTTCTTC.

The V call is TRBV18, the J call TRBJ2-7; D remains unclear. Germline V gene sequence: CDR1 KGHSH, CDR2 LQKENI. The CDR3 sequence is 14 residues long. Trimming removed 6 bases at V and 2 bases at J, with 14 bases between. In DNA form, the CDR3 reads TGTGCCAGCTCCGACTCTACAAATGCCTACGAGCAGTACTTC. Translated, it gives CASSDSTNAYEQYF.

The chain joins TRBV4-3 to TRBJ2-6; TRBD2 might be the D (5 bases). The germline V gene encodes CDR1 LGHNA and CDR2 YSLEER. V gave up 0 bases and J gave up 0 bases, with 6 bases separating them. The CDR3 loop spans 16 amino acids. CDR3 region: CASSQDAGSGANVLTF. CDR3 DNA sequence: TGCGCCAGCAGCCAAGATGCGGGCTCTGGGGCCAACGTCCTGACTTTC.

The V and J genes are TRBV9 and TRBJ1-6, with 8 bases identical to TRBD1. CDR1 SGDLS and CDR2 YYNGEE come from the germline V gene. With V trimmed by 3 bases and J by 6 bases, 5 bases remained unmatched. This CDR3 contains 15 residues. In DNA, the CDR3 is TGTGCCAGCAGCGCCAGGGGGCTGGGTAATTCACCCCTCCACTTT. It translates to CASSARGLGNSPLHF.